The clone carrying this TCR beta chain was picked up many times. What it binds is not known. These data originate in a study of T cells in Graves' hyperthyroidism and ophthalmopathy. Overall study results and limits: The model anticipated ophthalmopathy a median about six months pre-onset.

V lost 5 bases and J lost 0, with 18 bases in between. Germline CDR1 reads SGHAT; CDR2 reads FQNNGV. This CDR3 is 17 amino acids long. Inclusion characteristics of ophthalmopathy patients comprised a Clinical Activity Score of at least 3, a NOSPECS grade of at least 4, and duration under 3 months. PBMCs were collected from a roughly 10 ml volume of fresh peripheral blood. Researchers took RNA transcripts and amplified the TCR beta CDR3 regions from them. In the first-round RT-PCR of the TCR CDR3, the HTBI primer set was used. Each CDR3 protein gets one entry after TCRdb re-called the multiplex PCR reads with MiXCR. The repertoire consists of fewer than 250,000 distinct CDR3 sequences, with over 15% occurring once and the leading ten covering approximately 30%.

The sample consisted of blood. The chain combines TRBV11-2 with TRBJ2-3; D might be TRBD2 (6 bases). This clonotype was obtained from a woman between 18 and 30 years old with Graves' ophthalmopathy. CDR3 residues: CASSGGSGGTSTDTQYF. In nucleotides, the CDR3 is TGTGCCAGCAGCGGGGGGTCGGGCGGAACTAGCACAGATACGCAGTATTTT.